This TCR beta chain originates from a study of T cell repertoires in cytomegalovirus infection. At the level of the study: Carrying CMV and the relevant HLA type showed in public TCR beta signatures. The study's findings and limits: Identification of carriers of CMV plus the relevant HLA was performed using cumulative public TCR beta family frequency. HLA-C-restricted TCR beta clonotypes specific for CMV led the ex vivo response.

Points on this clonotype: Its antigen is unknown. Being one base from a much bigger clone, this may be a read error.

TCRdb reprocessed the reads via MiXCR and lists one record per CDR3 protein. Altogether 200,000 to 250,000 distinct CDR3 sequences are present, 22% being singletons, with the ten largest covering 15% to 20%. CDR3 length equals 17 residues. Germline V lookup: CDR1 SGHNT, CDR2 YENEEA. The sample comprised CD8+ T cells from PBMCs. The V and J genes are TRBV11-3 and TRBJ2-1; weak D call: TRBD2 (6 bases). The origin of this receptor is a human donor in good health (CMV status not recorded). Some clones in this sample may be carry-over from other donors' samples. The CDR3 protein is CASSLAGDSESYNEQIF. The CDR3 nucleotides are TGTGCCAGCAGCTTAGCGGGGGACTCCGAATCCTACAATGAGCAGATCTTC.